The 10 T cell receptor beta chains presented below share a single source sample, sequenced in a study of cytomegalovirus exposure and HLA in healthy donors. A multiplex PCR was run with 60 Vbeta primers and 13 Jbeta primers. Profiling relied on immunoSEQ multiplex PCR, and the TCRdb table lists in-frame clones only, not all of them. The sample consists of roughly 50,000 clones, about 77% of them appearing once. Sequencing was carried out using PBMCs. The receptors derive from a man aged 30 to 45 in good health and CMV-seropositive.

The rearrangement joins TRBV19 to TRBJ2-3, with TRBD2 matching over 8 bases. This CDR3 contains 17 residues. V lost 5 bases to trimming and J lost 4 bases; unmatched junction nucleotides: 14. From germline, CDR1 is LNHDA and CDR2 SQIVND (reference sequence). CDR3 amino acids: CASSPPPGLGAADTQYF. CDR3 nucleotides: TGTGCCAGTAGTCCCCCCCCGGGACTAGGGGCGGCAGATACGCAGTATTTT. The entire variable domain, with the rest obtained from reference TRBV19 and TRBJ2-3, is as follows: DGGITQSPKYLFRKEGQNVTLSCEQNLNHDAMYWYRQDPGQGLRLIYYSQIVNDFQKGDIAEGYSVSREKKESFPLTVTSAQKNPTAFYLCASSPPPGLGAADTQYFGPGTRLTVL.

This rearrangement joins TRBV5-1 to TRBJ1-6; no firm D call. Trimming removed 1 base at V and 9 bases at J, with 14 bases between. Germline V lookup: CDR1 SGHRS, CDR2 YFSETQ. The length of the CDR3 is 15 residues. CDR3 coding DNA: TGCGCCAGCAGCTTGAATCCGACGGGAACTTCACCCCTCCACTTT. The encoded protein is CASSLNPTGTSPLHF.

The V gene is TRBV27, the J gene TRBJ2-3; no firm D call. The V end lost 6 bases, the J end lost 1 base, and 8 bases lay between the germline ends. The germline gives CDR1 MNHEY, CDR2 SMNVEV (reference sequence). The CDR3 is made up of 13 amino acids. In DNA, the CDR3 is TGTGCCAGCAGCTCGCAGGGCACAGATACGCAGTATTTT. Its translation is CASSSQGTDTQYF.

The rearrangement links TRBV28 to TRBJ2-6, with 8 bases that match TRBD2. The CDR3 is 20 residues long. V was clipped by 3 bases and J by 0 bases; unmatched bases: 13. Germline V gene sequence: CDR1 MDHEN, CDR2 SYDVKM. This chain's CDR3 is CASSFRGGHLFSSGANVLTF. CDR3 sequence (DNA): TGTGCCAGCAGTTTTCGGGGGGGGCACCTATTCAGCTCTGGGGCCAACGTCCTGACTTTC.

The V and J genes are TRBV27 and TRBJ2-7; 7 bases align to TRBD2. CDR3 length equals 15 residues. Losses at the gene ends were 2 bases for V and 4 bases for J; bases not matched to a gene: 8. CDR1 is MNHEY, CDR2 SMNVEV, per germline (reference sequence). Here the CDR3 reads CASSLRMGLQYEQYF. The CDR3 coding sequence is TGTGCCAGCAGTTTACGAATGGGACTACAGTACGAGCAGTACTTC.

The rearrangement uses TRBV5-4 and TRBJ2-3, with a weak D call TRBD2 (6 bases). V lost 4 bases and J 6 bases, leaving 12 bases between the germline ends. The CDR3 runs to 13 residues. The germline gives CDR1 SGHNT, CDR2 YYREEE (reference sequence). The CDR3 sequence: CASSNPGRDTQYF. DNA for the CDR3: TGTGCCAGCAGCAACCCTGGGAGGGATACGCAGTATTTT.

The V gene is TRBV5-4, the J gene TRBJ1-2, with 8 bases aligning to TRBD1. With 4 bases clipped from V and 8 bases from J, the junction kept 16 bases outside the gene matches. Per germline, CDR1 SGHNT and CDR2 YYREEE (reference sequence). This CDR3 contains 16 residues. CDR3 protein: CASSMARSTGEGGYTF. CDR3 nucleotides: TGTGCCAGCAGCATGGCGAGGTCGACAGGGGAAGGAGGCTACACCTTC. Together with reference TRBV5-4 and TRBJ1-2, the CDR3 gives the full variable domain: ETGVTQSPTHLIKTRGQQVTLRCSSQSGHNTVSWYQQALGQGPQFIFQYYREEENGRGNFPPRFSGLQFPNYSSELNVNALELDDSALYLCASSMARSTGEGGYTFGSGTRLTVV.

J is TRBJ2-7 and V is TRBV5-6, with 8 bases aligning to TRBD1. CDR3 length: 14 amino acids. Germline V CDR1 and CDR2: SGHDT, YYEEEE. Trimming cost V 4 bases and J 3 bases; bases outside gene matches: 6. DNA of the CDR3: TGTGCCAGCAGCCCTTCTGGACAGGGCTACGAGCAGTACTTC. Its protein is CASSPSGQGYEQYF.

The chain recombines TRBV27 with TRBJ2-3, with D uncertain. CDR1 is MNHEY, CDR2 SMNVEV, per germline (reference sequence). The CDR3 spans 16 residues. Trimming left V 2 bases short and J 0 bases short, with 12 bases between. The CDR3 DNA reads TGTGCCAGCAGTTTAGGGCTCAAAGTTAGCACAGATACGCAGTATTTT. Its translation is CASSLGLKVSTDTQYF.

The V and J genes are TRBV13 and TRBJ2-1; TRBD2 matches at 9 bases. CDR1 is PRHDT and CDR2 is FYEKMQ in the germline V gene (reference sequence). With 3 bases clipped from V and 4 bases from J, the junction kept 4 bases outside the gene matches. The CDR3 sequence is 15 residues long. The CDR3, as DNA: TGTGCCAGCAGCTTTAGCGGGGGAATATACAATGAGCAGTTCTTC. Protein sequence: CASSFSGGIYNEQFF. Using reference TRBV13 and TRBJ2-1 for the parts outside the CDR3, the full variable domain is AAGVIQSPRHLIKEKRETATLKCYPIPRHDTVYWYQQGPGQDPQFLISFYEKMQSDKGSIPDRFSAQQFSDYHSELNMSSLELGDSALYFCASSFSGGIYNEQFFGPGTRLTVL.